These 27 T cell receptor beta chains came from one sample sequenced in a study of blood T cell repertoires in COVID-19. The method was immunoSEQ multiplex PCR; TCRdb's version includes in-frame clones alone and lacks a portion of them. Of about 250,000 clones listed, over 75% were seen once; the top ten hold about a sixth. Sequenced input: PBMCs or T cells enriched from blood (not recorded which). These TCRs come from a man aged 18 to 30 who had recovered from COVID-19.

The V gene is TRBV5-1, the J gene TRBJ2-1, with D possibly TRBD2 on 6 matching bases. The germline gives CDR1 SGHRS, CDR2 YFSETQ. The germline V and J ends were trimmed by 7 bases and 0 bases, with 26 bases remaining between them. The CDR3 is made up of 19 amino acids. CDR3 nucleotide sequence: TGCGCCAGCGGACTTTCACCCTATCGGGGGTCGGCCTCCTACAATGAGCAGTTCTTC. Translated, it gives CASGLSPYRGSASYNEQFF.

The CDR3 sequence: CASSGDRDNQPQHF. DNA for the CDR3: TGTGCCAGCAGTGGGGACAGAGACAATCAGCCCCAGCATTTT. The V call is TRBV28, the J call TRBJ1-5; 7 bases are a match to TRBD1. The CDR3 extends over 14 amino acids. The germline V gene has CDR1 MDHEN and CDR2 SYDVKM. V lost 5 bases to trimming and J lost 3 bases; unmatched junction nucleotides: 4. Based on the CDR3 plus reference TRBV28 and TRBJ1-5, the full variable domain is DVKVTQSSRYLVKRTGEKVFLECVQDMDHENMFWYRQDPGLGLRLIYFSYDVKMKEKGDIPEGYSVSREKKERFSLILESASTNQTSMYLCASSGDRDNQPQHFGDGTRLSIL.

The CDR3 DNA sequence: TGTGCCAGCAGCTTAGGTCGTACGGGAGGGAACAATGAGCAGTTCTTC. It specifies CASSLGRTGGNNEQFF. This sequence joins TRBV11-3 and TRBJ2-1; 8 nucleotides agree with TRBD2. The CDR3 totals 16 residues. Looked up from germline, CDR1 is SGHNT and CDR2 is YENEEA. V was pared by 1 base and J by 5 bases, with 7 bases of the junction left unmatched.

V is TRBV5-1 and J is TRBJ1-1, with D possibly TRBD1 on 6 matching bases. Trimming stripped 1 base from V and 1 base from J, with 11 bases between. From germline, CDR1 is SGHRS and CDR2 YFSETQ. The length of the CDR3 is 15 residues. The DNA of the CDR3 is TGCGCCAGCAGCTTGTACAGGGCAACGAACACTGAAGCTTTCTTT. Protein product: CASSLYRATNTEAFF.

The chain couples TRBV20-1 to TRBJ1-1, with D perhaps TRBD1 (5 bases). Deletions cut 3 bases from V and 4 bases from J, with 15 bases between. The V gene's germline CDR1 is DFQATT and CDR2 SNEGSKA (reference sequence). The CDR3 consists of 14 residues. CDR3 residues: CSASGAGASTEAFF. The CDR3 region has the DNA TGCAGTGCTAGTGGTGCTGGGGCGAGCACTGAAGCTTTCTTT.

The J gene is TRBJ2-3, the V gene TRBV15; 8 bases line up with TRBD2. The CDR3 has 16 residues. Looked up from germline, CDR1 is LNHNV and CDR2 is YYDKDF (reference sequence). V was clipped by 1 base and J by 3 bases; unmatched bases: 6. DNA for the CDR3: TGTGCCACCAGCAGAGGAGCGGGAGACGGTACAGATACGCAGTATTTT. Translated: CATSRGAGDGTDTQYF.

The rearrangement joins TRBV5-1 to TRBJ2-1; D uncertain. Deletions cut 1 base from V and 5 bases from J, with 10 bases between. The CDR3 extends over 14 amino acids. CDR1 and CDR2 from the germline V gene are SGHRS and YFSETQ. As DNA, the CDR3 is TGCGCCAGCAGCTTGTTTAGTCCCAACAATGAGCAGTTCTTC. This sequence encodes CASSLFSPNNEQFF.

The rearrangement links TRBV24-1 to TRBJ2-7; 7 positions agree with TRBD2. Germline V gene data show CDR1 as KGHDR and CDR2 as SFDVKD. This CDR3 is built from 13 residues. The trim removed 9 bases at V and 5 bases at J, leaving 9 bases unmatched. CDR3 coding DNA: TGTGCCACCTCATGGGGAGGGGTCGACGAGCAGTACTTC. Residues: CATSWGGVDEQYF.

V gene TRBV4-2 combines with J gene TRBJ2-5; possible D gene TRBD2, 5 bases. The germline gives CDR1 LGHNA, CDR2 YNFKEQ. This CDR3 spans 14 amino acids. V dropped 1 base and J dropped 3 bases, with 9 bases sitting between them. The CDR3 nucleotides read TGTGCCAGCAGCCAAGGGCTACTAGAAGAGACCCAGTACTTC. It specifies CASSQGLLEETQYF.

The gene calls are TRBV7-8 and TRBJ2-2; 11 nucleotides align to TRBD1. The CDR3 runs to 17 residues. Germline CDR1 reads SGHVS; CDR2 reads FQNEAQ. Trimming cost V 1 base and J 2 bases; bases outside gene matches: 3. CDR3 residues: CASSLGGQGVNTGELFF. The CDR3 DNA sequence: TGTGCCAGCAGCTTAGGGGGACAGGGGGTTAACACCGGGGAGCTGTTTTTT.

The chain recombines TRBV3-1 (or the pseudogene TRBV3-2) with TRBJ1-1, with 8 bases aligning to TRBD1. This CDR3 comprises 13 residues. V was clipped by 3 bases and J by 6 bases; unmatched bases: 3. The germline V gene has CDR1 LGHDT and CDR2 YNNKEL (reference sequence). The DNA of the CDR3 is TGTGCCAGCAGCCAGAACAGGGGGTCTGAAGCTTTCTTT. It codes for CASSQNRGSEAFF.

The V and J genes are TRBV4-1 and TRBJ1-2; no definite D call. Germline loops: CDR1 MGHRA, CDR2 YSYEKL. The CDR3 spans 13 residues. The V and J ends lost 2 bases and 7 bases respectively, with 11 bases between them. The CDR3 sequence: CASSQTTGIGYTF. In DNA form, the CDR3 reads TGCGCCAGCAGCCAAACTACCGGTATTGGCTACACCTTC.

The chain combines TRBV3-1 (or the pseudogene TRBV3-2) with TRBJ2-5; the match to TRBD2 covers 12 bases. After removal of 4 bases from V and 0 bases from J, the junction contained 9 bases not matched to a gene. The CDR3 totals 18 residues. CDR1 is LGHDT and CDR2 is YNNKEL in the germline V gene (reference sequence). The CDR3 nucleotides are TGTGCCAGCAGCCGAATACCCACTAGCGGGGGGCACCAAGAGACCCAGTACTTC. Protein: CASSRIPTSGGHQETQYF.

The V gene is TRBV7-3, the J gene TRBJ2-7; no clear D. This CDR3 spans 15 amino acids. From germline, CDR1 is SGHTA and CDR2 FQGTGA. V shed 0 bases and J shed 1 base, with 10 bases lying between them. The CDR3 DNA sequence: TGTGCCAGCAGCTTAACCCCGGCGGTTTCCTACGAGCAGTACTTC. As protein: CASSLTPAVSYEQYF.

The chain uses TRBV3-1 (or the pseudogene TRBV3-2) and TRBJ2-3; the match to TRBD2 covers 9 bases. The CDR3 is made up of 18 amino acids. The germline V gene has CDR1 LGHDT and CDR2 YNNKEL (reference sequence). The V segment lost 3 bases and the J segment 0 bases; nucleotides outside the gene matches: 10. CDR3 in DNA: TGTGCCAGCAGCCAGAAAATCTATAGCGGGGGTAGCACAGATACGCAGTATTTT. This sequence encodes CASSQKIYSGGSTDTQYF.

This chain uses TRBV5-1 with TRBJ1-6; D may be TRBD1 (6 bases). CDR1 SGHRS and CDR2 YFSETQ come from the germline V gene. Trimming shortened V by 5 bases and J by 8 bases, and 17 bases separated the two germline ends. The CDR3 covers 15 residues. The DNA of the CDR3 is TGCGCCAGCAGAAGATGGGGACAAAGAGATTCACCCCTCCACTTT. Its translation: CASRRWGQRDSPLHF.

Notes on this clone: The junction departs from germline at one end; a sequencing error may be responsible. The chain uses TRBV7-7 and TRBJ2-1; 10 nucleotides align to TRBD1. Germline V gene data show CDR1 as SSHAT and CDR2 as FNYEAQ (reference sequence). This CDR3 is 14 amino acids long. The CDR3 protein is CASSRQGAGNEQFF. In DNA, the CDR3 is TGTGCTAGCAGCCGACAGGGGGCAGGGAATGAGCAGTTCTTC.

This rearrangement joins TRBV7-6 to TRBJ2-5, with a weak D call TRBD1 (6 bases). The CDR3 covers 14 residues. Trimming cost V 6 bases and J 9 bases, with 20 bases left between them. Germline CDR1 is SGHVS and CDR2 is FNYEAQ. The CDR3 spells CASRLTGTSVAQYF. CDR3 DNA sequence: TGTGCCAGCAGATTGACAGGCACCTCTGTGGCCCAGTACTTC.

The J gene is TRBJ2-7, the V gene TRBV29-1; TRBD2 might be the D (6 bases). The CDR3 spans 13 residues. The V end lost 7 bases, the J end lost 3 bases, and 16 bases lay between the germline ends. CDR1 is SQVTM, CDR2 ANQGSEA, per germline. DNA for the CDR3: TGCAGCGCTTCCCTTGGGGAGGTCTACGAGCAGTACTTC. It translates to CSASLGEVYEQYF.

The gene calls are TRBV7-9 and TRBJ2-1, with D maybe TRBD2 (6 bases). This CDR3 has 16 residues. The germline gives CDR1 SEHNR, CDR2 FQNEAQ (reference sequence). Between the trimmed V and J ends, which lost 5 bases and 0 bases, there was a span of 14 bases. CDR3 sequence (DNA): TGTGCCAGCAGCATATTAGCGGTGAGCTCCTACAATGAGCAGTTCTTC. Amino acid sequence: CASSILAVSSYNEQFF.

This chain joins TRBV5-1 and TRBJ2-4, with 9 bases identical to TRBD2. CDR1 is SGHRS, CDR2 YFSETQ, per germline. V shed 0 bases and J 5 bases; nucleotides not matched to a gene: 3. The CDR3 covers 15 residues. The CDR3 DNA is TGCGCCAGCAGCTTGGAAGCGGGAGGCCAAAACATTCAGTACTTC. It codes for CASSLEAGGQNIQYF.

The chain couples TRBV28 to TRBJ1-2; possibly TRBD1 for D (6 bases). The germline V and J ends were trimmed by 7 bases and 6 bases, with 18 bases remaining between them. The V gene's germline CDR1 is MDHEN and CDR2 SYDVKM. The CDR3 is 14 residues long. The CDR3 here is CASMAGTTLNGYTF. DNA for the CDR3: TGTGCCAGCATGGCCGGGACAACTCTTAATGGCTACACCTTC.

V gene TRBV11-3 combines with J gene TRBJ2-1; a possible D gene is TRBD2 (6 bases). There are 15 residues in the CDR3. Germline V gene lookup returns CDR1 SGHNT and CDR2 YENEEA. The germline V and J ends were trimmed by 4 bases and 1 base, with 11 bases remaining between them. The CDR3 here is CASSYGRMSYNEQFF. Written as DNA, the CDR3 is TGTGCCAGCAGCTACGGGAGAATGTCCTACAATGAGCAGTTCTTC.

The CDR3 DNA reads TGTGCCAGCAGCCCACTTCCCCCCGGACAGAACTCTGGAAACACCATATATTTT. As protein: CASSPLPPGQNSGNTIYF. The rearrangement joins TRBV7-2 to TRBJ1-3, with D possibly being TRBD1 (6 bases). CDR3 size: 18 residues. V dropped 5 bases and J dropped 0 bases, with 20 bases sitting between them. The germline V gene has CDR1 SGHTA and CDR2 FQGNSA.

The chain has TRBV27 and TRBJ1-2; D is perhaps TRBD1 (6 bases). Germline loops: CDR1 MNHEY, CDR2 SMNVEV (reference sequence). V shed 5 bases and J shed 9 bases, with 25 bases lying between them. The CDR3 runs 16 residues. Here the CDR3 reads CASSKQGSSSAESYTF. The CDR3 DNA reads as TGTGCCAGCAGTAAACAGGGATCTTCTTCGGCGGAGAGCTACACCTTC.

The rearrangement joins TRBV20-1 to TRBJ1-4; maybe TRBD1 (6 bases). The ends were cut back, 7 bases at V and 7 bases at J, with 10 bases in the middle. The V gene's germline CDR1 is DFQATT and CDR2 SNEGSKA (reference sequence). The CDR3 spans 11 residues. CDR3 region: CSGRGSEKLFF. The CDR3 DNA reads as TGCAGTGGCAGGGGAAGTGAAAAACTGTTTTTT.

The J gene is TRBJ1-4, the V gene TRBV11-2; D is uncertain. V was clipped by 1 base and J by 7 bases, with 7 bases between them. This CDR3 has 13 residues. Germline loops: CDR1 SGHAT, CDR2 FQNNGV. In DNA, the CDR3 is TGTGCCAGCAGCTTAGGAGGGAGTGAAAAACTGTTTTTT. Its translation: CASSLGGSEKLFF. Full variable domain (remainder filled in from reference TRBV11-2 and TRBJ1-4): EAGVAQSPRYKIIEKRQSVAFWCNPISGHATLYWYQQILGQGPKLLIQFQNNGVVDDSQLPKDRFSAERLKGVDSTLKIQPAKLEDSAVYLCASSLGGSEKLFFGSGTQLSVL.